The TCR beta chain under discussion was sequenced for a study of cytomegalovirus exposure and HLA in healthy donors. Study-wide points: It was 164 TCR beta chains that were listed as cytomegalovirus-associated.

This clone was seen once. Its antigen is currently unknown. The germline gives CDR1 LNHNV, CDR2 YYDKDF (reference sequence). With V trimmed by 6 bases and J by 0 bases, 8 bases remained unmatched. This CDR3 spans 16 amino acids. Repertoires were generated with immunoSEQ multiplex PCR, while TCRdb's copy carries only in-frame clones and drops some. The sample includes 100,000 to 150,000 clones, about 96% seen only once; the top ten take about 1.7%. V gene TRBV15 combines with J gene TRBJ1-1, with 9 bases lining up with TRBD1. The sequencing sample was made of PBMCs. The source of this sequence is a man aged 18 to 30 in good health and CMV-seronegative. The CDR3 region is CATSRTGVGMNTEAFF. CDR3 nucleotide sequence: TGTGCCACCAGTAGGACAGGGGTTGGGATGAACACTGAAGCTTTCTTT. The full variable domain, its missing parts supplied by reference TRBV15 and TRBJ1-1, is DAMVIQNPRYQVTQFGKPVTLSCSQTLNHNVMYWYQQKSSQAPKLLFHYYDKDFNNEADTPDNFQSRRPNTSFCFLDIRSPGLGDTAMYLCATSRTGVGMNTEAFFGQGTRLTVV.